This TCR beta chain came from a study of shared clonotypes between healthy human individuals. Sequencing used immunoSEQ multiplex PCR; TCRdb keeps in-frame clones, though not all of them. This sample carries around 550,000 clones, roughly 96% of them seen once, and the ten largest clones take around 0.12%. Germline assignment: CDR1 LNHNV and CDR2 YYDKDF (reference sequence). The J segment lost 9 bases and the V segment lost 9 bases, leaving 14 bases of the junction unmatched. The CDR3 is 15 amino acids. Naive CD8 cells lacked CD45RO, underwent positive selection for CCR7 and left out terminally differentiated effector memory CD45RA+ cells.

Sequencing was carried out using naive CD8+ T cells sorted from blood. The chain combines TRBV15 with TRBJ2-1; 10 nucleotides line up with TRBD1. The clonotype originates from a woman in her thirties in good health. The DNA of the CDR3 is TGTGCCACGCTGTATTACGGGACAGGGGCTGGTGAGCAGTTCTTC. It translates to CATLYYGTGAGEQFF. The whole variable domain, remainder taken from reference TRBV15 and TRBJ2-1, is DAMVIQNPRYQVTQFGKPVTLSCSQTLNHNVMYWYQQKSSQAPKLLFHYYDKDFNNEADTPDNFQSRRPNTSFCFLDIRSPGLGDTAMYLCATLYYGTGAGEQFFGPGTRLTVL.